These 3 T cell receptor beta chains came from one sample sequenced in a study of cytomegalovirus exposure and HLA in healthy donors. The PCR used 60 Vbeta and 13 Jbeta primers. Repertoires were generated with immunoSEQ multiplex PCR, while TCRdb's copy carries only in-frame clones and drops some. The repertoire has around 120,000 clones, around three quarters of them found once; the top ten carry approximately 6.5%. The sample was PBMCs. These receptors all stem from a woman aged 40 to 50 in good health and CMV-seronegative.

This chain connects TRBV4-2 to TRBJ2-2; 10 bases agree with TRBD2. In germline, CDR1 is LGHNA, CDR2 YNFKEQ. This CDR3 is 15 amino acids long. The V gene end was trimmed by 4 bases and the J gene end by 4 bases; junction bases not matched to a gene: 3. The CDR3 reads CASSPRTSGTGELFF. CDR3 nucleotides: TGTGCCAGCAGCCCAAGGACTAGCGGCACCGGGGAGCTGTTTTTT.

The chain employs TRBV19 and TRBJ2-1, with D possibly being TRBD2 (6 bases). Germline V lookup: CDR1 LNHDA, CDR2 SQIVND (reference sequence). This CDR3 contains 14 residues. Trimming removed 5 bases at V and 4 bases at J, with 12 bases between. CDR3 coding DNA: TGTGCCAGTAGTGGGCGGGACCTATACAATGAGCAGTTCTTC. This gives the protein CASSGRDLYNEQFF.

The V and J genes are TRBV19 and TRBJ2-3, with D possibly being TRBD2 (6 bases). Germline V gene data show CDR1 as LNHDA and CDR2 as SQIVND (reference sequence). The V gene lost 3 bases and the J gene lost 2 bases, with 12 bases spanning the gap. The CDR3 totals 15 residues. The CDR3 DNA reads as TGTGCCAGTAGTATTGGCGGGGCTGACACAGATACGCAGTATTTT. Translation: CASSIGGADTDTQYF.